These 3 T cell receptor beta chains were sequenced from one sample in a study of blood T cells in healthy people across ages. A sample-barcoded 5' primer and a J-beta primer mix were used in a second PCR of roughly 7 to 11 cycles. TCRdb passed the 5' RACE reads through MiXCR, listing each CDR3 protein once. The profile shows under 1,000,000 distinct CDR3 sequences, about 36% of them singletons. Sequences were obtained from blood. Receptors originate from a man between 18 and 29 years old in good health.

Of note for this clonotype: This may stem from a read error, because a much larger clone lies one nucleotide away. V gene TRBV30 combines with J gene TRBJ2-5, with 7 bases matching TRBD2. CDR1 and CDR2 from the germline V gene are GTSNPN and SVGIG (reference sequence). CDR3 size: 15 residues. In DNA form, the CDR3 reads TGTGCCCGGAGTCGGAGAAGAAGCGGGGAAGAGACCCAGTACTTC. It translates to CARSRRRSGEETQYF.

This clonotype was seen at least ten times. The rearrangement uses TRBV29-1 and TRBJ2-1, with 7 bases identical to TRBD1. V dropped 0 bases and J dropped 4; count of bases not matched to a gene: 9. Looked up from germline, CDR1 is SQVTM and CDR2 is ANQGSEA. The CDR3 loop spans 16 amino acids. This CDR3 reads CSVEDLVGTDYNEQFF. CDR3 DNA sequence: TGCAGCGTTGAAGATCTGGTCGGGACAGATTACAATGAGCAGTTCTTC.

The chain joins TRBV20-1 to TRBJ2-2; TRBD2 aligns across 8 bases. There are 16 residues in the CDR3. The ends lost 3 bases at V and 2 bases at J; junction bases unmatched: 8. Germline values: CDR1 DFQATT, CDR2 SNEGSKA (reference sequence). The CDR3: CSARGLAGSNTGELFF. CDR3 DNA sequence: TGCAGTGCTAGGGGTTTAGCGGGGAGCAACACCGGGGAGCTGTTTTTT.